The 18 T cell receptor beta chains listed next were all sequenced from one sample in a study of Ad26.COV2.S vaccination and SARS-CoV-2 variants. The assay was immunoSEQ multiplex PCR, and TCRdb's table has in-frame clones only and misses some. Of hundreds of thousands of clones listed, about nine tenths are singletons. The treatment: 15 to 20 received Ad26.COV2.S at low or high dose, single or two shots; five or six received placebo; per-sample allocation not given. Samples analyzed were those drawn on day 63 after the first vaccine or placebo injection. The starting material was peripheral blood, obtained in a trial of Ad26.COV2.S vaccine versus placebo. Source of these receptors: a person between 18 and 65 years old who received the Ad26.COV2.S COVID-19 vaccine or a placebo.

The V and J genes are TRBV7-9 and TRBJ2-3, with no clear D. Germline V gene lookup returns CDR1 SEHNR and CDR2 FQNEAQ (reference sequence). V lost 6 bases, J lost 5 bases, and 18 bases lay in between. The CDR3 consists of 15 residues. The CDR3 DNA sequence: TGTGCCAGCAGTAAAACACGTGAACCCGGAGATACGCAGTATTTT. This gives the protein CASSKTREPGDTQYF.

The chain couples TRBV6-5 to TRBJ2-7, with D possibly called TRBD1 or TRBD2 (7 bases each). V gave up 6 bases and J gave up 2 bases, with 14 bases separating them. Germline CDR1 is MNHEY and CDR2 is SVGAGI. CDR3 size: 14 residues. The CDR3 DNA reads TGTGCCAGCAGGACGGCAGGGGGGGCCTACGAGCAGTACTTC. This translates into CASRTAGGAYEQYF.

The gene calls are TRBV6-2 or TRBV6-3 and TRBJ2-5, with unresolved D. Trimming removed 5 bases at V and 7 bases at J, with 17 bases between. This CDR3 is built from 14 residues. Looked up from germline, CDR1 is MNHEY and CDR2 is SVGEGT. The CDR3 spells CASSRGYTLLTQYF. CDR3 nucleotide sequence: TGTGCCAGCAGTCGCGGCTACACCTTATTGACCCAGTACTTC.

The rearrangement uses TRBV11-1 and TRBJ2-5; 7 positions agree with TRBD1. This CDR3 has 15 residues. The V segment lost 0 bases and the J segment 5 bases; nucleotides outside the gene matches: 6. Germline CDR1 reads SGHAT; CDR2 reads FQDESV (reference sequence). CDR3 in DNA: TGTGCCAGCAGCTTAGCTGACAGGGCTTGGGAGACCCAGTACTTC. Translation gives CASSLADRAWETQYF.

This chain uses TRBV5-4 with TRBJ2-7, with D possibly being TRBD2 (5 bases). V was trimmed by 4 bases and J by 5 bases, leaving 16 bases between them. CDR1 is SGHNT, CDR2 YYREEE, per germline (reference sequence). The CDR3 runs 14 residues. The DNA for the CDR3 is TGTGCCAGCAGCGCCCCCCTGTCGGGAAACGAGCAGTACTTC. It encodes CASSAPLSGNEQYF.

This chain joins TRBV12-5 and TRBJ1-2; D gene uncertain. The CDR3 covers 16 residues. V was pared by 6 bases and J by 4 bases, with 21 bases between. Germline CDR1 LGHNT, CDR2 FRNRAP. CDR3 in DNA: TGTGCTAGTGGCCCCCCGACGAGGCTCACTCTCTATGGCTACACCTTC. Protein: CASGPPTRLTLYGYTF. Complete variable domain (other parts from reference TRBV12-5 and TRBJ1-2): DARVTQTPRHKVTEMGQEVTMRCQPILGHNTVFWYRQTMMQGLELLAYFRNRAPLDDSGMPKDRFSAEMPDATLATLKIQPSEPRDSAVYFCASGPPTRLTLYGYTFGSGTRLTVV.

The CDR3 sequence: CASRRPGFADTQYF. CDR3 sequence (DNA): TGTGCCAGCAGGAGGCCAGGGTTCGCAGATACGCAGTATTTT. The chain employs TRBV27 and TRBJ2-3, with D perhaps TRBD1 (5 bases). V was clipped by 6 bases and J by 4 bases, with 14 bases between them. The CDR3 contains 14 residues. Germline lookup yields CDR1 MNHEY and CDR2 SMNVEV (reference sequence).

The V gene is TRBV4-2, the J gene TRBJ1-1, with unresolved D. The CDR3 is 14 amino acids. The V gene's germline CDR1 is LGHNA and CDR2 YNFKEQ. Trimming cost V 0 bases and J 5 bases, with 10 bases left between them. The chain's CDR3 is CASSQETLRTEAFF. The CDR3 DNA is TGTGCCAGCAGCCAAGAGACTCTAAGGACTGAAGCTTTCTTT.

The genes are TRBV2 and TRBJ2-2; unclear D gene. V was trimmed by 1 base and J by 0 bases, leaving 9 bases between them. The CDR3 is 16 amino acids. Germline V gene data show CDR1 as SNHLY and CDR2 as FYNNEI. The CDR3: CASSEGQPANTGELFF. The CDR3 DNA sequence: TGTGCCAGCAGTGAAGGACAACCAGCGAACACCGGGGAGCTGTTTTTT.

J is TRBJ2-1 and V is TRBV12-3 or TRBV12-4; weak D call: TRBD1 (5 bases). This CDR3 has 13 amino acids. Trimming took 3 bases from V and 5 from J, leaving 8 bases between them. In nucleotides, the CDR3 is TGTGCCAGCAGTTTCGTGACAGACAATGAGCAGTTCTTC. This sequence encodes CASSFVTDNEQFF.

This clone was seen more than once but under ten times. The chain recombines TRBV29-1 with TRBJ1-6, with 9 bases lining up with TRBD1. V shed 6 bases and J 8 bases; nucleotides not matched to a gene: 5. Germline lookup yields CDR1 SQVTM and CDR2 ANQGSEA. CDR3 length: 13 residues. This chain's CDR3 is CSVRDREDSPLHF. The CDR3 DNA reads as TGCAGCGTCCGGGACAGGGAAGATTCACCCCTCCACTTT. Drawing the rest from reference TRBV29-1 and TRBJ1-6, the complete variable domain is SAVISQKPSRDICQRGTSLTIQCQVDSQVTMMFWYRQQPGQSLTLIATANQGSEATYESGFVIDKFPISRPNLTFSTLTVSNMSPEDSSIYLCSVRDREDSPLHFGNGTRLTVT.

This clone was found once. The J gene is TRBJ2-7, the V gene TRBV6-5; 9 nucleotides line up with TRBD2. Germline CDR1 is MNHEY and CDR2 is SVGAGI. The CDR3 is 15 residues long. V lost 0 bases and J lost 5; bases outside the gene matches: 5. CDR3 residues: CASSYSGGGAHEQYF. For the CDR3, the DNA is TGTGCCAGCAGTTACTCGGGCGGGGGGGCCCACGAGCAGTACTTC.

The chain carries TRBV5-5 and TRBJ1-1; 10 positions match TRBD1. The CDR3 is made up of 14 amino acids. V dropped 3 bases and J dropped 5; count of bases not matched to a gene: 4. Germline V gene lookup returns CDR1 SGHKS and CDR2 YYEKEE (reference sequence). CDR3 region: CASSSGQGGTEAFF. For the CDR3, the DNA is TGTGCCAGCAGCTCCGGACAGGGGGGGACTGAAGCTTTCTTT.

This sequence joins TRBV7-2 and TRBJ2-1, with 10 bases fitting TRBD2. Trimming removed 4 bases from V and 3 bases from J; junction bases left unmatched: 6. This CDR3 comprises 16 residues. Germline CDR1 is SGHTA and CDR2 is FQGNSA. CDR3 sequence: CASSSSGGGYYNEQFF. In nucleotides, the CDR3 is TGTGCCAGCAGCTCAAGCGGGGGGGGTTACTACAATGAGCAGTTCTTC.

V is TRBV27 and J is TRBJ1-4; 8 bases match TRBD1. Trimming removed 4 bases from V and 0 bases from J; junction bases left unmatched: 16. The CDR3 spans 20 residues. From germline, CDR1 is MNHEY and CDR2 SMNVEV (reference sequence). The CDR3 protein is CASSSRLSSGTGPTNEKLFF. The CDR3 bases are TGTGCCAGCAGTTCCCGATTAAGTTCCGGGACAGGACCAACTAATGAAAAACTGTTTTTT.

The rearrangement joins TRBV30 to TRBJ1-2; D perhaps matches TRBD1 (6 bases). V lost 5 bases and J 7 bases, leaving 11 bases between the germline ends. This CDR3 is built from 11 residues. Germline loops: CDR1 GTSNPN, CDR2 SVGIG (reference sequence). This CDR3 reads CAWEVGGGYTF. The CDR3 DNA is TGTGCCTGGGAGGTAGGGGGTGGCTACACCTTC.

In its sample, this clone was seen once. The chain links TRBV13 to TRBJ1-6; 7 nucleotides line up with TRBD1. CDR3 length: 13 amino acids. Looked up from germline, CDR1 is PRHDT and CDR2 is FYEKMQ (reference sequence). J lost 10 bases, V lost 6 bases, and 6 bases had no gene match. The CDR3 bases are TGTGCCAGCAGGACTACAGGGGAATCACCCCTCCACTTT. Its protein is CASRTTGESPLHF. The full variable domain, rest sourced from reference TRBV13 and TRBJ1-6, is AAGVIQSPRHLIKEKRETATLKCYPIPRHDTVYWYQQGPGQDPQFLISFYEKMQSDKGSIPDRFSAQQFSDYHSELNMSSLELGDSALYFCASRTTGESPLHFGNGTRLTVT.

The V and J genes are TRBV27 and TRBJ2-5; a possible D gene is TRBD2 (5 bases). V was pared by 6 bases and J by 4 bases, with 18 bases between. The germline gives CDR1 MNHEY, CDR2 SMNVEV (reference sequence). The CDR3 has 15 residues. The CDR3 coding sequence is TGTGCCAGCAGAGAGAGCATAGGCGGGTTAGAGACCCAGTACTTC. Its protein is CASRESIGGLETQYF.